Listed below are T cell receptor beta chains from one sample, sequenced in a study of identical twins. A single record per CDR3 protein comes from TCRdb applying MiXCR to the 5' RACE reads. Here the sample spans approximately 490,000 distinct CDR3 sequences, about a fifth being singletons. These data were also reused for a study on yellow fever vaccine responses in identical twins.

The material sequenced was CD4+ T cells sorted from blood. The receptors here all came from a woman aged 18 to 35 in good health. CDR3s include the opening cysteine and the closing phenylalanine or tryptophan. The D gene is left open where the match is weak. Some rows mark clone size as missing; the rest say once, few, many or name a class of expanded clone.

J,D,V,size,DNA,CDR3
TRBJ2-2,NA,TRBV24-1,NA,TGTGCCACCAGTGCCCAACAGGGATTCACCGGGGAGCTGTTTTTT,CATSAQQGFTGELFF
TRBJ2-6,NA,TRBV18,NA,TGTGCCAGCTCACCGGACCCTTTCTCTGGGGCCAACGTCCTGACTTTC,CASSPDPFSGANVLTF
TRBJ1-6,NA,TRBV5-4,NA,TGTGCCAGCAGCTGGGTAGAGGATTCACCCCTCCACTTT,CASSWVEDSPLHF
TRBJ2-5,NA,TRBV5-1,few,TGCGCCAGCAGCTTCGCAGGGCCCCGGGAGACCCAGTACTTC,CASSFAGPRETQYF
TRBJ2-1,NA,TRBV29-1,few,TGCAGCGTTGAAGATTCCGGCGGGGCCCTCTACAATGAGCAGTTCTTC,CSVEDSGGALYNEQFF
TRBJ2-5,TRBD2,TRBV5-1,NA,TGCGCCAGCAGCCGACTAGCACAAGAGACCCAGTACTTC,CASSRLAQETQYF
TRBJ2-3,TRBD2,TRBV20-1,NA,TGCAGTGCTAGAGGCCGGACTAGCGGAGGCGATACGCAGTATTTT,CSARGRTSGGDTQYF
TRBJ2-5,NA,TRBV9,NA,TGTGCCAGCAGCGTAGGTCGGGGCCAAGAGACCCAGTACTTC,CASSVGRGQETQYF
TRBJ2-3,TRBD2,TRBV25-1,NA,TGTGCCAGCAGTGGCAATGCTAGCGGGGGGGTCGACACAGATACGCAGTATTTT,CASSGNASGGVDTDTQYF
TRBJ2-1,NA,TRBV20-1,NA,TGCAGTGCTCCCGAGGGGGGGGCTAGCTCTCGCAATGAGCAGTTCTTC,CSAPEGGASSRNEQFF
TRBJ2-3,NA,TRBV5-1,few,TGCGCCAGCAGCCTTGACAGAGCCACAGATACGCAGTATTTT,CASSLDRATDTQYF
TRBJ1-2,TRBD1,TRBV25-1,NA,TGTGCCAGCAGTGACAGGGGGCGGCTCTATGGCTATACCTTC,CASSDRGRLYGYTF
TRBJ1-2,NA,TRBV5-1,many,TGCGCCAGCAGCTTGGAGGCCACCTATGGCTACACCTTC,CASSLEATYGYTF
TRBJ2-1,TRBD2,TRBV2,once,TGTGCCATCAGTGGGACCGGGACTAGCGGGGGGGCGAGGATTGAGCAGTTCTTC,CAISGTGTSGGARIEQFF
TRBJ2-5,NA,TRBV6-1,NA,TGTGCCACTTGGACGGTCGGCAAAGAGACCCAGTACTTC,CATWTVGKETQYF
TRBJ2-2,TRBD2,TRBV7-6,NA,TGTGCCAGCAGCCCAGGGACTAGCGGGAGCACCCCTGGGGAGCTGTTTTTT,CASSPGTSGSTPGELFF
TRBJ2-6,NA,TRBV6-5,NA,TGTGCCAGCAGCCCCTGGGGGCAGCTAGAGAGGGGGGCCAACGTCCTGACTTTC,CASSPWGQLERGANVLTF
TRBJ2-1,TRBD1,TRBV5-1,few,TGCGCCAGCAGCTTGGACGGGACAGGGAGAGAGCAGTTCTTC,CASSLDGTGREQFF
TRBJ1-1,NA,TRBV12-3/TRBV12-4,many,TGTGCCAGCAGTCCCTGGAAGGGTGAAGCTTTCTTT,CASSPWKGEAFF
TRBJ2-1,TRBD2,TRBV7-9,few,TGTGCCAGCAGCCAAGGGGAGGGTGGTGAGCAGTTCTTC,CASSQGEGGEQFF
TRBJ2-7,TRBD1,TRBV12-3/TRBV12-4,NA,TGTGCCAGCAGGTTAACAGGGGCCGGCTACGAGCAGTACTTC,CASRLTGAGYEQYF
TRBJ2-1,NA,TRBV5-1,NA,TGCGCCAGCAGCCGGGACATGTCCTACAATGAGCAGTTCTTC,CASSRDMSYNEQFF
TRBJ2-4,NA,TRBV20-1,few,TGCAGTGCTAGAGAGGGGGCTGGCAAAAACATTCAGTACTTC,CSAREGAGKNIQYF
TRBJ2-1,NA,TRBV6-1,few,TGTGCCGCCCGAGGGACCGGCTACAACAATGAGCAGTTCTTC,CAARGTGYNNEQFF
TRBJ1-3,NA,TRBV7-6,NA,TGTGCCAGCAGCTTAGCAGCAGGGTCGAACACCATATATTTT,CASSLAAGSNTIYF
TRBJ2-1,TRBD1,TRBV5-1,NA,TGCGCCAGCAGCCGGGACAGCAATGAGCAGTTCTTC,CASSRDSNEQFF
TRBJ1-5,TRBD1,TRBV6-5,few,TGTGCCAGCAGTTGGGACAGGGTAGGCGATCAGCCCCAGCATTTT,CASSWDRVGDQPQHF
TRBJ2-7,TRBD1,TRBV12-3/TRBV12-4,NA,TGTGCCAGCAGTTTCGGGACAGGGGTGGGAGAGCAGTACTTC,CASSFGTGVGEQYF